A selection of T cell receptor beta chains follows, all from one sample in a study of blood T cell repertoires in COVID-19. Measured with immunoSEQ multiplex PCR; TCRdb has only the in-frame clones, and not every one. This sample yields almost 70,000 clones, of which approximately 75% are seen a single time; 47% belongs to the top ten. Sequencing input: peripheral blood. The source is a human donor in a cohort sampled during active COVID-19. Each CDR3 is given with its conserved first and last residue. A D gene is named only where the DNA matches it firmly. Not every row has a clone size; where given, it reads once, few, many or a size class.

CDR3nt: TGTGCCTGGACCGGGACAGGGGCCGGGGAGCTGTTTTTT
CDR3aa: CAWTGTGAGELFF
d_gene: TRBD1
v_gene: TRBV30
abundance: .
j_gene: TRBJ2-2

CDR3nt: TGTGCCAGCAGCCAAGGCTCTAGCGGGCCCCAAGAGACCCAGTACTTC
CDR3aa: CASSQGSSGPQETQYF
d_gene: TRBD2
v_gene: TRBV3-1/TRBV3-2
abundance: .
j_gene: TRBJ2-5

CDR3nt: TGTGCCACTGCCCCTGGCGGGGGAACCTCTGGGGCCAACGTCCTGACTTTC
CDR3aa: CATAPGGGTSGANVLTF
d_gene: TRBD2
v_gene: TRBV7-8
abundance: .
j_gene: TRBJ2-6

CDR3nt: TGTGCCAGTAGTATTTGGCGGGACGGGGCAGATACGCAGTATTTT
CDR3aa: CASSIWRDGADTQYF
d_gene: .
v_gene: TRBV19
abundance: .
j_gene: TRBJ2-3

CDR3nt: TGTGCCAGCGCCCTGGGCGGGGACCGGGCCTACGAGCAGTACTTC
CDR3aa: CASALGGDRAYEQYF
d_gene: .
v_gene: TRBV18
abundance: .
j_gene: TRBJ2-7

CDR3nt: TGTGCCAGCTCACCATCAGGGAAAAATTCACCCCTCCACTTT
CDR3aa: CASSPSGKNSPLHF
d_gene: .
v_gene: TRBV18
abundance: .
j_gene: TRBJ1-6

CDR3nt: TGTGCCAGCATGGGGGGAGGCCCCTACAATGAGCAGTTCTTC
CDR3aa: CASMGGGPYNEQFF
d_gene: .
v_gene: TRBV28
abundance: .
j_gene: TRBJ2-1

CDR3nt: TGTGCCTGGAGTGTAAGGACACATAACACCGGGGAGCTGTTTTTT
CDR3aa: CAWSVRTHNTGELFF
d_gene: .
v_gene: TRBV30
abundance: .
j_gene: TRBJ2-2

CDR3nt: TGTGCCAGCAGCGTCCACAGGGGTCCCCAGTACTTC
CDR3aa: CASSVHRGPQYF
d_gene: TRBD1
v_gene: TRBV27
abundance: .
j_gene: TRBJ2-5

CDR3nt: TGTGCCAGCAGCGTAGGGGTGGGACAGGGGTCCTACGAGCAGTACTTC
CDR3aa: CASSVGVGQGSYEQYF
d_gene: TRBD1
v_gene: TRBV9
abundance: .
j_gene: TRBJ2-7

CDR3nt: TGTGCCAGCAGCGCCCTCGGGACAGGGAACTACGAGCAGTACTTC
CDR3aa: CASSALGTGNYEQYF
d_gene: TRBD1
v_gene: TRBV7-9
abundance: .
j_gene: TRBJ2-7

CDR3nt: TGTGCCAGCAGGCGGGACAGGACTGAAGCTTTCTTT
CDR3aa: CASRRDRTEAFF
d_gene: TRBD1
v_gene: TRBV6-5
abundance: .
j_gene: TRBJ1-1

CDR3nt: TGTGCCAGCAGCCGGTGGGGGGACCGTACAGATACGCAGTATTTT
CDR3aa: CASSRWGDRTDTQYF
d_gene: .
v_gene: TRBV6-6
abundance: once
j_gene: TRBJ2-3

CDR3nt: TGCAGCGCCTCGGACAGGGGAAATGAAAAACTGTTTTTT
CDR3aa: CSASDRGNEKLFF
d_gene: TRBD1
v_gene: TRBV29-1
abundance: .
j_gene: TRBJ1-4

CDR3nt: TGTGCCAGCAGCTATCAGGGCAGGCGTGAGACCCAGTACTTC
CDR3aa: CASSYQGRRETQYF
d_gene: .
v_gene: TRBV5-6
abundance: .
j_gene: TRBJ2-5

CDR3nt: TGTGCCAGCAGCCAAGAGATTAGCGGGGGGCCTTACAATGAGCAGTTCTTC
CDR3aa: CASSQEISGGPYNEQFF
d_gene: TRBD2
v_gene: TRBV3-1/TRBV3-2
abundance: .
j_gene: TRBJ2-1

CDR3nt: TGTGCCAGCAGCTTAGGGTCTAGCGGGGGTATAGAGCAGTTCTTC
CDR3aa: CASSLGSSGGIEQFF
d_gene: TRBD2
v_gene: TRBV7-6
abundance: .
j_gene: TRBJ2-1